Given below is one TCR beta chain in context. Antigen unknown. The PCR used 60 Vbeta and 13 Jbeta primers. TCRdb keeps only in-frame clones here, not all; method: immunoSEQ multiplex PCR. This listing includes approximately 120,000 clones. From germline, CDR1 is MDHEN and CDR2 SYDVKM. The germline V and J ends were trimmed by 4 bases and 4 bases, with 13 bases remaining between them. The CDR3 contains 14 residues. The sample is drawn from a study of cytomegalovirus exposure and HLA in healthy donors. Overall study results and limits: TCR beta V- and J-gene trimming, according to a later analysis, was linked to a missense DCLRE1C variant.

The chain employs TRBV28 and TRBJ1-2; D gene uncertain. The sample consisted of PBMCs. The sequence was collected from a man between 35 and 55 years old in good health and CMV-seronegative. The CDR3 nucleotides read TGTGCCAGCAGTTCTGCCACAGCTATCTATGGCTACACCTTC. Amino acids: CASSSATAIYGYTF.